The 6 T cell receptor beta chains given below trace back to one sample, sequenced in a study of tumor-infiltrating lymphocytes in localized non-small cell lung cancer. Generated by immunoSEQ multiplex PCR, the TCRdb table keeps only in-frame clones and is missing some. The data show about 14,000 clones, with approximately 73% seen just once and roughly 9.4% held by the top ten. The source material was uninvolved lung tissue not adjacent to the tumor. These receptors were obtained from a human donor with non-small cell lung cancer.

There are a few counts of this clone. V gene TRBV11-2 combines with J gene TRBJ2-1, with 8 bases identical to TRBD2. CDR3 size: 14 residues. J was trimmed by 2 bases and V by 5 bases; bases with no gene match: 2. Per germline, CDR1 SGHAT and CDR2 FQNNGV. In DNA, the CDR3 is TGTGCCAGCAGCCCTAGCGGGCCCTACAATGAGCAGTTCTTC. It is translated as CASSPSGPYNEQFF.

Here the CDR3 reads CASRGFGRDNQPQHF. CDR3 in DNA: TGTGCCAGTAGGGGGTTTGGCAGGGACAATCAGCCCCAGCATTTT. The chain joins TRBV19 to TRBJ1-5, with D possibly being TRBD1 (5 bases). The ends were cut back, 6 bases at V and 3 bases at J, with 15 bases in the middle. The CDR3 is 15 amino acids. Germline-derived CDR1 and CDR2 are LNHDA and SQIVND (reference sequence).

This clone was observed a few times. This sequence joins TRBV25-1 and TRBJ1-1; no reliable D call. Trimming cost V 2 bases and J 4 bases, with 8 bases left between them. Germline V lookup: CDR1 MGHDK, CDR2 SYGVNS. The CDR3 is 13 amino acids. CDR3 in DNA: TGTGCCAGCAGTGAAAGCTGGGGCACTGAAGCTTTCTTT. It translates to CASSESWGTEAFF.

The chain links TRBV7-2 to TRBJ2-1, with 8 bases identical to TRBD1. This CDR3 spans 14 amino acids. J was trimmed by 6 bases and V by 5 bases; bases with no gene match: 6. CDR1 and CDR2 from the germline V gene are SGHTA and FQGNSA. In nucleotides, the CDR3 is TGTGCCAGCAGCCGGACAGGGTCGGGCAATGAGCAGTTCTTC. Protein: CASSRTGSGNEQFF.

The chain combines TRBV5-6 with TRBJ2-5; 13 bases align to TRBD2. Germline CDR1 is SGHDT and CDR2 is YYEEEE. With V trimmed by 4 bases and J by 4 bases, 4 bases remained unmatched. This CDR3 contains 15 residues. CDR3 region: CASSVRTSGRETQYF. The CDR3 region has the DNA TGTGCCAGCAGCGTGCGGACTAGCGGGAGAGAGACCCAGTACTTC.

This sequence joins TRBV19 and TRBJ1-5, with D possibly TRBD1 on 5 matching bases. CDR1 is LNHDA, CDR2 SQIVND, per germline (reference sequence). This CDR3 has 14 amino acids. Trimming took 7 bases from V and 0 from J, leaving 10 bases between them. CDR3 sequence: CASMGLYSNQPQHF. In nucleotides, the CDR3 is TGTGCCAGTATGGGACTTTATAGCAATCAGCCCCAGCATTTT.